One and the same sample provided the 32 T cell receptor beta chains below, sequenced in a study of blood T cell repertoires in COVID-19. Profiling relied on immunoSEQ multiplex PCR, and the TCRdb table lists in-frame clones only, not all of them. The table records 53,000 or so clones, 85% to 95% of them present only once. The sample consisted of peripheral blood. These TCRs come from a human donor in a cohort sampled during active COVID-19.

CDR3 sequence reads: CASSGGEVSDTQYF. Written as DNA, the CDR3 is TGCGCCAGTAGCGGGGGCGAAGTCTCAGATACGCAGTATTTT. V gene TRBV10-2 combines with J gene TRBJ2-3; 9 bases fit TRBD2. Germline V gene sequence: CDR1 WSHSY, CDR2 SAAADI. The V gene end was trimmed by 9 bases and the J gene end by 4 bases; junction bases not matched to a gene: 8. The CDR3 is 14 residues long.

This clone has only a few counts. The chain's CDR3 is CASSLEGRVAPYEQYF. As DNA, the CDR3 is TGTGCCAGCAGCTTAGAGGGGAGGGTAGCACCCTACGAGCAGTACTTC. This chain connects TRBV7-9 to TRBJ2-7; 7 nucleotides align to TRBD2. Per germline, CDR1 SEHNR and CDR2 FQNEAQ (reference sequence). CDR3 size: 16 residues. V dropped 1 base and J dropped 2; count of bases not matched to a gene: 8.

This chain connects TRBV5-1 to TRBJ1-3; TRBD1 aligns across 7 bases. The V segment lost 2 bases and the J segment 3 bases; nucleotides outside the gene matches: 5. This CDR3 is built from 15 residues. CDR1 SGHRS and CDR2 YFSETQ come from the germline V gene. The CDR3 is CASSLQGNVGNTIYF. In nucleotides, the CDR3 is TGCGCCAGCAGCTTACAGGGGAATGTTGGAAACACCATATATTTT.

The rearrangement joins TRBV3-1 (or the pseudogene TRBV3-2) to TRBJ1-1; D is possibly TRBD1 (6 bases). Germline CDR1 reads LGHDT; CDR2 reads YNNKEL (reference sequence). This CDR3 spans 14 amino acids. Trimming left V 5 bases short and J 8 bases short, with 18 bases between. Here the CDR3 DNA reads TGTGCCAGCAGCGAAAGGAACTCCAGGGGAGAAGCTTTCTTT. Amino acids: CASSERNSRGEAFF.

This chain connects TRBV3-1 (or the pseudogene TRBV3-2) to TRBJ2-2; the D gene is possibly TRBD1 (5 bases). Trimming stripped 1 base from V and 12 bases from J, with 12 bases between. The length of the CDR3 is 13 residues. Germline assignment: CDR1 LGHDT and CDR2 YNNKEL (reference sequence). In DNA, the CDR3 is TGTGCCAGCAGCCAAGCCGGACAAGCCAAGCTGTTTTTT. It yields the protein CASSQAGQAKLFF.

This clone has only one observation. The rearrangement links TRBV19 to TRBJ2-2; tentative D call: TRBD2 (5 bases). Germline CDR1 and CDR2: LNHDA and SQIVND (reference sequence). The CDR3 contains 15 residues. The ends were cut back, 6 bases at V and 1 base at J, with 12 bases in the middle. The CDR3 sequence: CASSPRGLNTGELFF. The CDR3 nucleotides read TGTGCCAGTAGCCCGCGCGGACTGAACACCGGGGAGCTGTTTTTT.

The V gene is TRBV6-6, the J gene TRBJ2-5; a weak D match, TRBD1 (5 bases). CDR3 length equals 14 residues. Germline lookup yields CDR1 MNHNY and CDR2 SVGAGI (reference sequence). Trimming shortened V by 7 bases and J by 5 bases, and 17 bases separated the two germline ends. The CDR3 region is CASNPPVSGETQYF. The CDR3 nucleotides are TGTGCCAGCAACCCCCCGGTATCAGGGGAGACCCAGTACTTC.

This clone was counted only a few times. The rearrangement links TRBV7-9 to TRBJ1-2, with a possible D match to TRBD1 (5 bases). The CDR3 is 12 amino acids. V was shortened by 8 bases and J by 10 bases, with 17 bases between the two germline ends. Germline assignment: CDR1 SEHNR and CDR2 FQNEAQ (reference sequence). The CDR3 DNA sequence: TGTGCCAGCGGACCCTCAAGGGGCGTCTACACCTTC. Residues: CASGPSRGVYTF.

The chain uses TRBV5-1 and TRBJ1-1; 10 bases are shared with TRBD1. Trimming took 0 bases from V and 0 from J; bases not matched to a gene: 8. The CDR3 has 18 amino acids. Germline assignment: CDR1 SGHRS and CDR2 YFSETQ. CDR3 sequence (DNA): TGCGCCAGCAGCTTGGTTTGGGACAGGGGTAGCCTGAACACTGAAGCTTTCTTT. Translated: CASSLVWDRGSLNTEAFF.

This chain links TRBV19 with TRBJ1-6, with 7 bases lining up with TRBD1. Trimming removed 8 bases from V and 2 bases from J; junction bases left unmatched: 9. In germline, CDR1 is LNHDA, CDR2 SQIVND (reference sequence). The CDR3 is 16 amino acids. Here the CDR3 reads CASGDPGTAYNSPLHF. DNA of the CDR3: TGTGCCAGTGGCGACCCAGGGACAGCCTATAATTCACCCCTCCACTTT.

The J gene is TRBJ1-1, the V gene TRBV4-1, with D possibly being TRBD1 (5 bases). The V and J ends lost 2 bases and 4 bases respectively, with 14 bases between them. CDR3 size: 15 residues. Germline V gene data show CDR1 as MGHRA and CDR2 as YSYEKL. The CDR3 loop is CASSQLGLRGTEAFF. The CDR3 coding sequence is TGCGCCAGCAGCCAACTCGGTTTAAGGGGCACTGAAGCTTTCTTT.

The chain links TRBV2 to TRBJ1-4; no firm D call. The CDR3 totals 14 residues. V was clipped by 7 bases and J by 8 bases, with 17 bases between them. Germline values: CDR1 SNHLY, CDR2 FYNNEI. CDR3 nucleotides: TGTGCCAGCACCCTTAACGGGGATGGCGAAAAACTGTTTTTT. Protein: CASTLNGDGEKLFF.

The chain is built from TRBV24-1 and TRBJ2-2, with 10 positions matching TRBD1. Trimming removed 9 bases from V and 7 bases from J; junction bases left unmatched: 4. The CDR3 contains 13 residues. The germline V gene has CDR1 KGHDR and CDR2 SFDVKD. CDR3 sequence: CATGTGAVGELFF. CDR3 DNA sequence: TGTGCCACCGGGACAGGGGCGGTCGGGGAGCTGTTTTTT.

The rearrangement joins TRBV4-3 to TRBJ2-5; D might be TRBD2 (6 bases). V gave up 1 base and J gave up 0 bases, with 15 bases separating them. The CDR3 is 17 amino acids. Germline V CDR1 and CDR2: LGHNA, YSLEER. CDR3 DNA sequence: TGCGCCAGCAGCCAAGGGGTAGCGGCGGAGTACCAAGAGACCCAGTACTTC. Amino acids: CASSQGVAAEYQETQYF.

The V and J genes are TRBV10-3 and TRBJ2-3; 12 nucleotides match TRBD2. This CDR3 has 19 amino acids. Trimming cost V 3 bases and J 0 bases; bases outside gene matches: 10. The germline V gene has CDR1 ENHRY and CDR2 SYGVKD. The CDR3 nucleotides are TGTGCCATCAGTGACGGAACTAGCGGGAGGAAGTATAGCACAGATACGCAGTATTTT. This translates into CAISDGTSGRKYSTDTQYF.

A few counts support this clone. V usage is TRBV2 and J usage is TRBJ2-7; 7 bases align to TRBD2. The J segment lost 3 bases and the V segment lost 3 bases, leaving 8 bases of the junction unmatched. Germline CDR1 is SNHLY and CDR2 is FYNNEI. The CDR3 is made up of 15 amino acids. CDR3 coding DNA: TGTGCCAGCAGTGACGGTCTAGCGGAATTCTACGAGCAGTACTTC. It encodes CASSDGLAEFYEQYF.

The gene calls are TRBV10-2 and TRBJ2-4, with 9 bases that match TRBD1. The V gene's germline CDR1 is WSHSY and CDR2 SAAADI. V gave up 6 bases and J gave up 8 bases; unmatched junction bases: 5. This CDR3 has 13 amino acids. CDR3 nucleotides: TGCGCCAGCAGCCGGGACAGGGACGACATTCAGTACTTC. Its protein product is CASSRDRDDIQYF.

The genes are TRBV30 and TRBJ2-7, with 8 bases that match TRBD1. From germline, CDR1 is GTSNPN and CDR2 SVGIG (reference sequence). V was pared by 2 bases and J by 5 bases, with 5 bases of the junction left unmatched. The CDR3 has 13 amino acids. The DNA for the CDR3 is TGTGCCTGGAGTCTACAGGGGGACGACGAGCAGTACTTC. As protein: CAWSLQGDDEQYF.

The chain employs TRBV3-1 (or the pseudogene TRBV3-2) and TRBJ2-5; D is possibly TRBD2 (7 bases). The CDR3 runs 15 residues. In germline, CDR1 is LGHDT, CDR2 YNNKEL (reference sequence). Trimming removed 3 bases at V and 1 base at J, with 12 bases between. CDR3 nucleotides: TGTGCCAGCAGCCAGGACGGGGGGCCCCAAGAGACCCAGTACTTC. This gives the protein CASSQDGGPQETQYF.

The J gene is TRBJ1-2, the V gene TRBV7-8, with a possible D match to TRBD1 (5 bases). Per germline, CDR1 SGHVS and CDR2 FQNEAQ. The V and J ends lost 5 bases and 3 bases respectively, with 16 bases between them. This CDR3 spans 15 amino acids. CDR3 residues: CASSPARRGDYGYTF. In DNA, the CDR3 is TGTGCCAGCAGCCCTGCCAGGCGGGGCGACTATGGCTACACCTTC.

The V and J genes are TRBV28 and TRBJ2-1; D might be TRBD2 (7 bases). The CDR3 has 14 residues. Trimming took 6 bases from V and 9 from J, leaving 18 bases between them. Germline V gives CDR1 MDHEN, CDR2 SYDVKM. The CDR3 is CASSRSGGGGEQFF. As DNA, the CDR3 is TGTGCCAGCAGCCGTAGTGGGGGGGGCGGTGAGCAGTTCTTC.

This clone was recorded a few times. The V call is TRBV28, the J call TRBJ1-1; the D is unclear. The CDR3 has 13 residues. Germline CDR1 is MDHEN and CDR2 is SYDVKM. V dropped 8 bases and J dropped 2 bases, with 12 bases sitting between them. CDR3 residues: CASGLIGNTEAFF. CDR3 nucleotide sequence: TGTGCCAGCGGGCTGATCGGAAACACTGAAGCTTTCTTT.

The chain couples TRBV6-5 to TRBJ2-5; D possibly corresponds to TRBD1 (5 bases). Trimming stripped 4 bases from V and 5 bases from J, with 20 bases between. Looked up from germline, CDR1 is MNHEY and CDR2 is SVGAGI. CDR3 size: 16 residues. CDR3 in DNA: TGTGCCAGCAGTTCCCATCAGGGTCAACTGGGGGAGACCCAGTACTTC. It yields the protein CASSSHQGQLGETQYF.

J is TRBJ2-2 and V is TRBV2, with D perhaps TRBD2 (6 bases). The CDR3 runs to 11 residues. Looked up from germline, CDR1 is SNHLY and CDR2 is FYNNEI. V lost 11 bases, J lost 7 bases, and 11 bases lay in between. DNA of the CDR3: TGTGCCGGAGGGGTGATCGGGGAGCTGTTTTTT. It codes for CAGGVIGELFF.

The J gene is TRBJ2-1, the V gene TRBV29-1, with 9 bases that match TRBD2. CDR3 length equals 16 residues. V lost 1 base to trimming and J lost 2 bases; unmatched junction nucleotides: 6. Germline loops: CDR1 SQVTM, CDR2 ANQGSEA. CDR3 region: CSVEAAREGPYNEQFF. The CDR3 DNA follows: TGCAGCGTTGAAGCGGCGCGGGAGGGCCCCTACAATGAGCAGTTCTTC.

The J gene is TRBJ2-2, the V gene TRBV24-1, with 10 bases matching TRBD1. The CDR3 has 15 amino acids. After removal of 6 bases from V and 6 bases from J, the junction contained 6 bases not matched to a gene. Germline V CDR1 and CDR2: KGHDR, SFDVKD. The DNA for the CDR3 is TGTGCCACCAGTACCGGGACAGGGGCTTCCGGGGAGCTGTTTTTT. Amino acid sequence: CATSTGTGASGELFF.

This sequence joins TRBV18 and TRBJ1-1, with a weak D call TRBD1 (5 bases). Trimming stripped 5 bases from V and 3 bases from J, with 13 bases between. Germline V gene sequence: CDR1 KGHSH, CDR2 LQKENI. This CDR3 spans 14 amino acids. CDR3 protein: CASSSRVKDTEAFF. CDR3 DNA sequence: TGTGCCAGCTCAAGCAGGGTTAAGGACACTGAAGCTTTCTTT. The variable domain in full, with the rest retrieved from reference TRBV18 and TRBJ1-1, is NAGVMQNPRHLVRRRGQEARLRCSPMKGHSHVYWYRQLPEEGLKFMVYLQKENIIDESGMPKERFSAEFPKEGPSILRIQQVVRGDSAAYFCASSSRVKDTEAFFGQGTRLTVV.

The V and J genes are TRBV6-4 and TRBJ2-3; TRBD2 aligns across 12 bases. The V segment lost 4 bases and the J segment 1 base; nucleotides outside the gene matches: 6. This CDR3 contains 17 residues. Germline CDR1 is MRHNA and CDR2 is SNTAGT. Written as DNA, the CDR3 is TGTGCCAGCAGTGCGACTAGCGGGAGTGGGGGCACAGATACGCAGTATTTT. This translates into CASSATSGSGGTDTQYF.

The V and J genes are TRBV19 and TRBJ2-7, with D perhaps matching TRBD2 (5 bases). The CDR3 covers 15 residues. Germline values: CDR1 LNHDA, CDR2 SQIVND (reference sequence). Trimming cost V 4 bases and J 1 base, with 14 bases left between them. CDR3 sequence: CASSSSAGGSYEQYF. The DNA of the CDR3 is TGTGCCAGTAGTAGCTCGGCCGGAGGTTCCTACGAGCAGTACTTC.

This chain links TRBV9 with TRBJ1-1; 10 bases match TRBD1. Trimming cost V 1 base and J 1 base; bases outside gene matches: 10. The CDR3 is 18 amino acids. Per the germline V gene, CDR1 is SGDLS and CDR2 is YYNGEE. DNA of the CDR3: TGTGCCAGCAGCGTACAATGGATAGGACAGGGGGAGAACACTGAAGCTTTCTTT. The encoded protein is CASSVQWIGQGENTEAFF.

The chain recombines TRBV19 with TRBJ2-4; D is uncertain. Germline V gene lookup returns CDR1 LNHDA and CDR2 SQIVND (reference sequence). Trimming shortened V by 6 bases and J by 7 bases, and 13 bases separated the two germline ends. The CDR3 sequence is 13 residues long. The CDR3 sequence: CASRFARVNIQYF. As DNA, the CDR3 is TGTGCCAGTAGATTCGCACGGGTGAACATTCAGTACTTC. The full variable domain, in which reference TRBV19 and TRBJ2-4 provide the parts outside the CDR3, is DGGITQSPKYLFRKEGQNVTLSCEQNLNHDAMYWYRQDPGQGLRLIYYSQIVNDFQKGDIAEGYSVSREKKESFPLTVTSAQKNPTAFYLCASRFARVNIQYFGAGTRLSVL.

This clone was observed a single time. The gene calls are TRBV6-4 and TRBJ2-3; TRBD1 matches 7 bases. V lost 2 bases, J lost 5 bases, and 7 bases stayed unmatched. CDR1 and CDR2 from the germline V gene are MRHNA and SNTAGT. This CDR3 is 15 amino acids long. The CDR3 sequence is CASSDVSRGQDTQYF. The CDR3 nucleotides are TGTGCCAGCAGTGACGTGTCAAGGGGGCAAGATACGCAGTATTTT.